The text below deals with one T cell receptor (beta chain). This sample stems from a study of CD8 T cells in Susac syndrome. Purification of the CD8+ and CD4+ T cells relied on negative isolation, and TEMRA cells underwent FACS enrichment. Unmatched junction bases numbered 3, after V lost 4 bases and J lost 2 bases. CDR3 length: 15 amino acids. The V gene's germline CDR1 is SGHRS and CDR2 YFSETQ. Random hexamers were used to reverse transcribe an amount of roughly 0.5 to 1 ug RNA. TCRdb re-called the immunoSEQ multiplex PCR reads with MiXCR, one entry per CDR3 protein. The sample has around 170,000 distinct CDR3 sequences; roughly 94% are singletons.

This chain links TRBV5-1 with TRBJ2-2; 9 bases match TRBD1. The TCR originated in a human donor in good health. Sequenced input: CD4+ T cells from PBMCs. This CDR3 reads CASSVTGGNTGELFF. The CDR3 DNA follows: TGCGCCAGCAGCGTGACAGGGGGAAACACCGGGGAGCTGTTTTTT.